This TCR beta chain was sequenced during a study of T cell responses to AZD1222 COVID-19 vaccine. The table came from immunoSEQ multiplex PCR; TCRdb's copy has only in-frame clones and leaves some out. The data contain roughly 150,000 clones, 75% to 90% of them singletons. CDR3 length: 14 residues. The trim removed 1 base at V and 8 bases at J, leaving 2 bases unmatched. CDR1 and CDR2 from the germline V gene are SGHRS and YFSETQ. The sample here was peripheral blood, taken after recovery from COVID-19. The chain links TRBV5-1 to TRBJ2-1, with 11 bases that match TRBD2. The clonotype comes from an adult who had recovered from COVID-19. In nucleotides, the CDR3 is TGCGCCAGCAGCTTGCAACTAGCGGGAGATGAGCAGTTCTTC. Amino acid sequence: CASSLQLAGDEQFF.